The present T cell receptor beta chain was sequenced within a study of shared clonotypes between healthy human individuals. The CDR3 consists of 17 residues. In germline, CDR1 is SGHVS, CDR2 FNYEAQ. Trimming removed 5 bases at V and 3 bases at J, with 22 bases between. Sequencing was performed with immunoSEQ multiplex PCR; in TCRdb, only in-frame clones are kept and a portion is missing. The sample contains approximately 1.9 million clones, approximately 92% of which appear only once. Cells designated naive CD8 were CD45RO-negative and were positively selected for CCR7, with terminally differentiated effector memory CD45RA+ cells excluded.

This clonotype originated in a man between 18 and 29 years old in good health. Some clones in this sample may be carry-over from other donors' samples. What was sequenced was naive CD8+ T cells from PBMCs. The gene calls are TRBV7-6 and TRBJ1-1; D is uncertain. CDR3 in amino acids: CASSPAGGPRVDTEAFF. In DNA form, the CDR3 reads TGTGCCAGCAGCCCAGCTGGAGGGCCAAGGGTGGACACTGAAGCTTTCTTT.